This TCR beta chain was observed in a study of T cells after yellow fever vaccination. This clonotype was picked up many times. A single record per CDR3 protein comes from TCRdb applying MiXCR to the 5' RACE reads. The sample holds over 120,000 distinct CDR3 sequences, more than 6.5% seen once. The material sequenced was CD4+ T cells sorted from PBMCs, taken 10 days after the yellow fever booster vaccination. The sequence was collected from a man aged 25-45 years who received the YFV17D yellow fever vaccine.

The CDR3, as DNA: TGTGCCAGCAGACAATGGGTAGCTGACCGAAGCGAGACCCAGTACTTC. Protein product: CASRQWVADRSETQYF. The J gene is TRBJ2-5, the V gene TRBV27, with no clear D. From germline, CDR1 is MNHEY and CDR2 SMNVEV (reference sequence). The CDR3 sequence is 16 residues long. V lost 6 bases and J 5 bases, leaving 22 bases between the germline ends.